Below are 5 T cell receptor beta chains sequenced from a single sample in a study of response to subunit inactivated influenza vaccine. TCRdb re-analysed the RT-PCR reads in MiXCR, keeping a single row per CDR3 protein. The repertoire has approximately 700,000 distinct CDR3 sequences, approximately 14% of them found once; the top ten carry 11%. The sample consisted of PBMCs from blood, taken approximately 13 days after vaccination. All receptors derive from a man aged 50-59 years who received an inactivated influenza vaccine.

DNA of the CDR3: TGCAGTGCGCCCGGGGAGAGTGCCTTCTACGAGCAGTACTTC. Protein product: CSAPGESAFYEQYF. The V gene is TRBV20-1, the J gene TRBJ2-7; D may be TRBD2 (5 bases). The CDR3 extends over 14 amino acids. In germline, CDR1 is DFQATT, CDR2 SNEGSKA (reference sequence). The V gene lost 6 bases and the J gene lost 3 bases, with 18 bases spanning the gap.

This clonotype was seen only a few times. The CDR3 protein is CASRRSHTGELFF. In DNA form, the CDR3 reads TGTGCCAGCAGGAGAAGTCACACCGGGGAGCTGTTTTTT. This rearrangement joins TRBV6-1 to TRBJ2-2; unclear D gene. The germline V gene encodes CDR1 MNHNS and CDR2 SASEGT. CDR3 length: 13 amino acids. Trimming shortened V by 6 bases and J by 3 bases, and 8 bases separated the two germline ends.

V and J are TRBV12-3 or TRBV12-4 and TRBJ1-6; D not certain. The CDR3 is made up of 14 amino acids. V was clipped by 4 bases and J by 3 bases, with 7 bases between them. CDR3 DNA sequence: TGTGCCAGCAGTTCAAGGGTCTATAATTCACCCCTCCACTTT. Amino acid sequence: CASSSRVYNSPLHF.

This clonotype was seen many times. Sequence at one end of the junction differs from germline and may be a read error. The chain uses TRBV3-1 and TRBJ2-1; possibly TRBD2 for D (6 bases). From germline, CDR1 is LGHDT and CDR2 YNNKEL (reference sequence). This CDR3 has 13 amino acids. The CDR3 loop is CASSQVGGNEQFF. CDR3 nucleotide sequence: TGCGCCAGCAGCCAAGTTGGGGGGAATGAGCAGTTCTTC.

The CDR3 bases are TGCAGTGCCATCTACTACAACGGACAGGAAGCTTTCTTT. As protein: CSAIYYNGQEAFF. V usage is TRBV20-1 and J usage is TRBJ1-1; D might be TRBD1 (6 bases). CDR1 is DFQATT, CDR2 SNEGSKA, per germline (reference sequence). With 6 bases removed from V and 8 bases from J, the gap between germline ends came to 19 bases. The CDR3 extends over 13 amino acids.